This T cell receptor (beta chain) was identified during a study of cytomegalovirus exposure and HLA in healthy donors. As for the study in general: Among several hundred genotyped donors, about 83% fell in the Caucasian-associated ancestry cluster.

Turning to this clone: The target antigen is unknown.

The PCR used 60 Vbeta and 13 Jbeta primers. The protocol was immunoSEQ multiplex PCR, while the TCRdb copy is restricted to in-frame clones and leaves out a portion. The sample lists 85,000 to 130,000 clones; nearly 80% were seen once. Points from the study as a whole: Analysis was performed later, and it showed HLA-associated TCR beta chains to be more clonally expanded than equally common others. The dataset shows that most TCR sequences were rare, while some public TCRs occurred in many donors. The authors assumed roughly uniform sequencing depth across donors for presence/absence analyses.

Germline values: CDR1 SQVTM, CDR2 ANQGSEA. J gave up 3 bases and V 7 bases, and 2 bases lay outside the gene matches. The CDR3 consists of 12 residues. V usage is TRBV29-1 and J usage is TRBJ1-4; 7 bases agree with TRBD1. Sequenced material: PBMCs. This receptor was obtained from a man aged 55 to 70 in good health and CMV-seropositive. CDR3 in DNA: TGCAGCGCGACAGGGTCTAATGAAAAACTGTTTTTT. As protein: CSATGSNEKLFF.